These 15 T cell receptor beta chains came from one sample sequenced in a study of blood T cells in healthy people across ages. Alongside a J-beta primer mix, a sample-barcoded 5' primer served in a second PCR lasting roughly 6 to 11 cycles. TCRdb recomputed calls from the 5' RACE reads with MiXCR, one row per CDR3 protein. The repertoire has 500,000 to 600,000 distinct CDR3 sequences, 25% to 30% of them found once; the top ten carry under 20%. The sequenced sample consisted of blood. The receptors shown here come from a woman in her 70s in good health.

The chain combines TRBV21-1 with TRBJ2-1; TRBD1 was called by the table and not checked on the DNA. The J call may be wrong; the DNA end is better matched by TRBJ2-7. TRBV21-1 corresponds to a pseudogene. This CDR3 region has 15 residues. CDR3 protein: CASSKFPGTTYEQYF. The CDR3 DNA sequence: TGTGCCAGCAGCAAATTTCCAGGGACGACCTACGAGCAGTACTTC.

Here the CDR3 reads CSVVRDRAYEQYF. Written as DNA, the CDR3 is TGCAGCGTTGTGCGGGACAGAGCCTACGAGCAGTACTTC. V and J are TRBV29-1 and TRBJ2-5, with a possible D match to TRBD1 (7 bases). The closer fit of TRBJ2-7 to the DNA end suggests the J call may be wrong. The CDR3 covers 13 residues. Germline V gene lookup returns CDR1 SQVTM and CDR2 ANQGSEA.

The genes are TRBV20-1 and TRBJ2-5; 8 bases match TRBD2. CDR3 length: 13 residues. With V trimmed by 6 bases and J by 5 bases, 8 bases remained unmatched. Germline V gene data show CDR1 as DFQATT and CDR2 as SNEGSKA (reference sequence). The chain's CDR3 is CSALAGSPETQYF. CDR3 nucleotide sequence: TGCAGTGCCCTAGCGGGCAGCCCGGAGACCCAGTACTTC.

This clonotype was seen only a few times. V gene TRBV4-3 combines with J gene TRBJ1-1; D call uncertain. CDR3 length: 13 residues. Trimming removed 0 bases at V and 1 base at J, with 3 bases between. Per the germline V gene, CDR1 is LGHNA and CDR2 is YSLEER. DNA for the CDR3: TGCGCCAGCAGCCAAGATCCGAACACTGAAGCTTTCTTT. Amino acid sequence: CASSQDPNTEAFF.

The CDR3, as DNA: TGTGCCAGCAGCCGCCTTGCTCAGGGGGCTAACTATGGCTACACCTTC. Amino acids: CASSRLAQGANYGYTF. This chain links TRBV7-9 with TRBJ1-2; the match to TRBD1 covers 7 bases. Germline V CDR1 and CDR2: SEHNR, FQNEAQ (reference sequence). V was clipped by 5 bases and J by 0 bases; unmatched bases: 9. CDR3 size: 16 residues.

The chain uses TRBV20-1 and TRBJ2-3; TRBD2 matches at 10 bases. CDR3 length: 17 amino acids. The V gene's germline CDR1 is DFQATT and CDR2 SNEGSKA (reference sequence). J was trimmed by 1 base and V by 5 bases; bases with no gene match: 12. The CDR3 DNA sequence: TGCAGTGCTCTCAAGCGGGGGGGCCGGCTCGGCACAGATACGCAGTATTTT. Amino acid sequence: CSALKRGGRLGTDTQYF.

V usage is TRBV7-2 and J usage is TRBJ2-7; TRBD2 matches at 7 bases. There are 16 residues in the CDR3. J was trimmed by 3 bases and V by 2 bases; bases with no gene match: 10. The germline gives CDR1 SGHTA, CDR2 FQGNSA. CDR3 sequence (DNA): TGTGCCAGCAGCTTAAGCGGGGCCCCTAGGTTCTACGAGCAGTACTTC. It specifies CASSLSGAPRFYEQYF.

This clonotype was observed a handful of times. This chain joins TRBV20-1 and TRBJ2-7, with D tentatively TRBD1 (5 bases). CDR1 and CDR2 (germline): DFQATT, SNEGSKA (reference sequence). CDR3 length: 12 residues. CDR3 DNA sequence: TGCAGCGCGCAACAGGTCTCCTACGAGCAGTACTTC. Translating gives CSAQQVSYEQYF.

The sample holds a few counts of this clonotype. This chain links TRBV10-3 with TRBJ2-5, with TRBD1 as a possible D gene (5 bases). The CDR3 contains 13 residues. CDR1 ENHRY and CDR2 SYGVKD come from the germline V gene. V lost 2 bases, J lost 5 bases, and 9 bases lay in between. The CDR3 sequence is CAISEQGVETQYF. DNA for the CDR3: TGTGCCATCAGTGAGCAGGGTGTGGAGACCCAGTACTTC.

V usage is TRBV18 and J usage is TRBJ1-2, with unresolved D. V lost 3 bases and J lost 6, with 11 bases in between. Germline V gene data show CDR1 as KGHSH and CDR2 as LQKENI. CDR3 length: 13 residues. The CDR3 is CASSPGGPDGYTF. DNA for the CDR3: TGTGCCAGCTCACCCGGTGGCCCCGATGGCTACACCTTC.

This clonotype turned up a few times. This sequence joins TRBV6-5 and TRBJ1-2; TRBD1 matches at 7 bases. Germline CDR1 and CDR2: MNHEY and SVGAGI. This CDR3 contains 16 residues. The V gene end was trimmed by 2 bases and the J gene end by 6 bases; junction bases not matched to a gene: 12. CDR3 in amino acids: CASSYRDSWGRDGYTF. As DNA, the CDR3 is TGTGCCAGCAGTTACCGGGACAGTTGGGGGAGGGATGGCTACACCTTC.

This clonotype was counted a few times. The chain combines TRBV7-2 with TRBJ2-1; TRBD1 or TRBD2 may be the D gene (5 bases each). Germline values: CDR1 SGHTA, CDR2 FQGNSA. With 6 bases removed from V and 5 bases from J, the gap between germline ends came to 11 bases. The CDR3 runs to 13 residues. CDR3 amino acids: CASSTGTHNEQFF. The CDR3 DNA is TGTGCCAGCAGTACCGGGACCCACAATGAGCAGTTCTTC.

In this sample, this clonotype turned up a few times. CDR3 protein: CSANDRLAGEEAQYF. CDR3 coding DNA: TGCAGTGCGAACGATCGACTAGCGGGGGAGGAGGCCCAGTACTTC. The V and J genes are TRBV20-1 and TRBJ2-5; 12 nucleotides match TRBD2. This CDR3 contains 15 residues. CDR1 and CDR2 (germline): DFQATT, SNEGSKA (reference sequence). V gave up 6 bases and J gave up 9 bases; unmatched junction bases: 14.

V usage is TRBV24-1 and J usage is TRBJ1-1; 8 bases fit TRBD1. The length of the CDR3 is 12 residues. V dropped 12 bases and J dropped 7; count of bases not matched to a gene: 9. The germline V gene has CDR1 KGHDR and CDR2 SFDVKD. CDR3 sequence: CASQGGGGEAFF. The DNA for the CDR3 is TGTGCCTCACAGGGGGGGGGTGGTGAAGCTTTCTTT.

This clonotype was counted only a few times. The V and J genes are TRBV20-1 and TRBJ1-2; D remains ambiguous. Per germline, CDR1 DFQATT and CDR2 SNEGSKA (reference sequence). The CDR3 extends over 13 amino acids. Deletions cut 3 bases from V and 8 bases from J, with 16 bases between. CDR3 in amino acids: CSARDWGDAGYTF. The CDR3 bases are TGCAGTGCTAGGGACTGGGGAGACGCCGGCTACACCTTC.